Listed below are T cell receptor beta chains from one sample, sequenced in a study of shared clonotypes between healthy human individuals. Profiled with immunoSEQ multiplex PCR; TCRdb holds only in-frame clones, not every one. In the table there are about half a million clones, about four fifths of which are singletons. The sequenced material came from PBMCs. These receptors were obtained from a woman aged 35 to 49 in good health. Some clones in this sample may be carry-over from other donors' samples. Both conserved end residues are part of each CDR3. The D gene is left open where the match is weak. Clone sizes are given selectively: once, few, many, or a class where the clone is expanded.

V	J	D	size	CDR3	DNA
TRBV7-9	TRBJ2-1	.	.	CASSLTDPSYNEQFF	TGTGCCAGCAGCCTAACGGACCCATCCTACAATGAGCAGTTCTTC
TRBV19	TRBJ2-3	.	.	CASKGWGTSTDTQYF	TGTGCCAGTAAAGGGTGGGGAACGAGCACAGATACGCAGTATTTT
TRBV6-1	TRBJ2-5	.	.	CASRPVVQETQYF	TGTGCCAGCAGGCCGGTTGTACAAGAGACCCAGTACTTC
TRBV5-4	TRBJ1-2	TRBD1	.	CASSLDRVDYGYTF	TGTGCCAGCAGCCTCGACAGGGTGGACTATGGCTACACCTTC
TRBV19	TRBJ1-3	TRBD1	.	CASSTEGTGSSGNTIYF	TGTGCCAGTAGTACGGAGGGGACAGGGAGCTCTGGAAACACCATATATTTT
TRBV19	TRBJ1-5	.	.	CASSTAYYRDQPQHF	TGTGCCAGTAGTACAGCCTACTACCGAGATCAGCCCCAGCATTTT
TRBV11-2	TRBJ2-3	.	.	CASSLGEAEADTQYF	TGTGCCAGCAGCTTAGGTGAGGCGGAGGCCGATACGCAGTATTTT
TRBV7-2	TRBJ1-5	TRBD1	.	CASSSTGAGTLNQPQHF	TGTGCCAGCAGCTCCACAGGGGCAGGGACTCTGAATCAGCCCCAGCATTTT
TRBV15	TRBJ1-2	TRBD1	.	CATSRDSGTGGRGYTF	TGTGCCACCAGCAGAGACTCCGGGACAGGGGGCCGCGGCTACACCTTC
TRBV5-1	TRBJ2-1	.	.	CASSLAEGFEQFF	TGCGCCAGCAGCTTGGCTGAGGGCTTCGAGCAGTTCTTC
TRBV7-3	TRBJ2-3	TRBD1	.	CASSQGVPLTDTQYF	TGTGCCAGCAGCCAGGGGGTTCCCCTCACAGATACGCAGTATTTT
TRBV29-1	TRBJ2-5	.	.	CSVAKLRRATETQYF	TGCAGCGTTGCCAAGCTGAGGAGGGCTACTGAGACCCAGTACTTC
TRBV19	TRBJ2-2	.	.	CASSISGADTGELFF	TGTGCCAGTAGTATTTCCGGGGCCGACACCGGGGAGCTGTTTTTT
TRBV30	TRBJ2-1	TRBD2	.	CAWSVQGPGGGKFF	TGTGCCTGGAGTGTACAGGGCCCGGGGGGGGGCAAGTTCTTC
TRBV9	TRBJ1-4	TRBD1	.	CASSARVSRGGLSNEKLFF	TGTGCCAGCAGCGCCCGGGTGTCTCGAGGGGGCTTATCTAATGAAAAACTGTTTTTT
TRBV2	TRBJ2-3	TRBD2	few	CASRRGSGRATDTQYF	TGTGCCAGCAGAAGGGGTAGCGGGAGGGCAACAGATACGCAGTATTTT
TRBV27	TRBJ2-7	.	few	CASSWTVSSYEQYF	TGTGCCAGCAGTTGGACAGTGAGCTCCTACGAGCAGTACTTC
TRBV19	TRBJ2-3	.	many	CASSIRRAGTDTQYF	TGTGCCAGTAGTATTAGGAGGGCTGGCACAGATACGCAGTATTTT
TRBV30	TRBJ2-7	.	.	CAWSPGTRYEQYF	TGTGCCTGGAGTCCCGGGACCCGCTACGAGCAGTACTTC